This is a list of T cell receptor beta chains from one sample in a study of metastatic and nonmetastatic thyroid tumors. With MiXCR, TCRdb reprocessed the PCR reads. The table shows about 47,000 clones, with 24% occurring only once. Material for sequencing was blood. The receptors derive from a male donor with papillary thyroid cancer or a benign thyroid nodule (not recorded which). Some clones in this sample may be carry-over from other donors' samples. Both conserved end residues are trimmed from each CDR3.

>TRBV6-1
ASSEFWGLAGGPSGNEQF
>TRBV7-2
ASSFRGGYNEQF
>TRBV2
ASSDKSTARYEQY
>TRBV24-1
ATSDATVTNYGYT
>TRBV6-5
ASSSTRGALH
>TRBV6-1
ASSEASGGAYNEQF
>TRBV29-1
SVESRGLQMNTEAF
>TRBV19
ASSGPGLGDGYT
>TRBV7-6
ASSLQGWDQPQH
>TRBV20-1
SARTGAYNSPLH
>TRBV6-5
ASSYSGDSYEQY
>TRBV18
ASSNGNRQY
>TRBV6-1
ASSPDRRTGASYEQY
>TRBV12-3/TRBV12-4
ASRLTGDQPQH
>TRBV18
ASSPGKGIAGNTIY
>TRBV20-1
SARLGSYEQY
>TRBV5-1
ASSKIAGGRYEQY
>TRBV7-3
ASSLWTGGQETQY
>TRBV7-6
ASSLQGAQGLHEQF
>TRBV11-2
ASSFVDSTYEQY
>TRBV12-3/TRBV12-4
ASSLGGLIYNEQF
>TRBV18
ASSRTGNGEQY
>TRBV15
ATSRGDRVGSPLH
>TRBV20-1
SASLNVGDTQY
>TRBV7-2
ASRSDRGMNSPLH
>TRBV6-1
ASSEIGGGYT
>TRBV4-2
ASSQDTSGSSYNEQF
>TRBV7-9
ASTVRDRGGTEAF
>TRBV6-2/TRBV6-3
ASSPPQKGTF
>TRBV28
ASIGDGNQPQH
>TRBV12-3/TRBV12-4
ASSPRGRGGYT
>TRBV25-1
ASSEYRNTGELF
>TRBV30
ALGLNSGNTIY
>TRBV2
ASSDPDSPSLEDEYNEQF
>TRBV19
ASSIDHWVNTEAF